This TCR beta chain was identified in a study of CD4+ T cells in melanoma. Some clones are missing from TCRdb's copy, which holds only in-frame ones; the method was immunoSEQ multiplex PCR. Of about 9,600 clones in the sample, around 79% were seen once. V dropped 1 base and J dropped 5 bases, with 1 base sitting between them. The CDR3 extends over 11 amino acids. CDR1 is KGHDR, CDR2 SFDVKD, per germline. In the case of this clone: As yet, its antigen is unknown.

Study-level findings and limits: Diverse differentiation states were reported for melanoma neoantigen-specific CD4+ T cells. A reported correlation linked neoantigen-specific CD4+ T cells to CD8+, macrophage and B cell function.

The sequence was collected from a human donor with melanoma. Sequenced material: cells from a culture (not recorded whether cultured in vitro). The chain links TRBV24-1 to TRBJ2-5, with D hard to call. The chain's CDR3 is CATSDFETQYF. CDR3 DNA sequence: TGTGCCACCAGTGATTTTGAGACCCAGTACTTC.